The 21 T cell receptor beta chains in this list originate from one sample, sequenced in a study of T-cell reconstitution after alpha-beta-depleted transplantation in children. The TCRbeta library was prepared with unique molecular identifiers. One entry per CDR3 protein, called by TCRdb with MiXCR from the PCR reads. This table holds about 340,000 distinct CDR3 sequences, about an eighth found once. The material was PBMCs, obtained from the stem cell graft. The receptors were sampled from a human donor who donated a stem cell graft to a child with Fanconi anemia.

This clonotype occurred many times. The chain carries TRBV28 and TRBJ2-4, with D possibly matching TRBD2 (5 bases). The CDR3 is 14 residues long. CDR1 is MDHEN, CDR2 SYDVKM, per germline. This CDR3 is CATLSGFPKNIQYF. CDR3 DNA sequence: TGTGCTACCCTCTCGGGGTTTCCCAAAAACATTCAGTACTTC.

The V gene is TRBV7-9, the J gene TRBJ2-7, with 10 bases matching TRBD2. J lost 0 bases, V lost 5 bases, and 10 bases had no gene match. Germline assignment: CDR1 SEHNR and CDR2 FQNEAQ (reference sequence). The CDR3 contains 17 residues. CDR3 in amino acids: CASSPGPLAGVSYEQYF. CDR3 in DNA: TGTGCCAGCAGCCCGGGCCCTCTAGCGGGGGTCTCCTACGAGCAGTACTTC.

This chain links TRBV20-1 with TRBJ1-5, with TRBD1 matching 8 bases. Germline trimming cut 4 bases from V and 4 bases from J; bases unmatched to any gene: 12. The CDR3 covers 16 residues. The germline CDR1 and CDR2 sequences are DFQATT and SNEGSKA (reference sequence). CDR3 bases: TGCAGTGCTAAGGACAGGGAAAGGTTTTGGAATCAGCCCCAGCATTTT. It translates to CSAKDRERFWNQPQHF.

The CDR3 DNA reads as TGTGCCAGCAGCTTAGTCTCCAATGAGCAGTTCTTC. Translated, it gives CASSLVSNEQFF. The chain links TRBV7-2 to TRBJ2-1; D remains ambiguous. The CDR3 is 12 residues long. Germline V gene lookup returns CDR1 SGHTA and CDR2 FQGNSA. Trimming stripped 1 base from V and 6 bases from J, with 4 bases between.

This clonotype has at least ten counts. J is TRBJ2-1 and V is TRBV27; D call uncertain. This CDR3 region has 16 residues. Germline assignment: CDR1 MNHEY and CDR2 SMNVEV (reference sequence). Trimming took 6 bases from V and 6 from J, leaving 21 bases between them. CDR3 amino acids: CASSLLSPSLGNEQFF. The CDR3 region has the DNA TGTGCCAGCAGCCTTTTGTCGCCCTCATTGGGCAATGAGCAGTTCTTC.

In its sample, this clonotype was seen a few times. V is TRBV30 and J is TRBJ2-3; 10 bases match TRBD2. The CDR3 loop spans 15 amino acids. The trim removed 2 bases at V and 4 bases at J, leaving 6 bases unmatched. The germline V gene has CDR1 GTSNPN and CDR2 SVGIG (reference sequence). The CDR3 reads CAWSIPSGGADTQYF. CDR3 DNA sequence: TGTGCCTGGAGTATACCTAGCGGGGGAGCAGATACGCAGTATTTT. Full variable domain (missing parts from reference TRBV30 and TRBJ2-3): SQTIHQWPATLVQPVGSPLSLECTVEGTSNPNLYWYRQAAGRGLQLLFYSVGIGQISSEVPQNLSASRPQDRQFILSSKKLLLSDSGFYLCAWSIPSGGADTQYFGPGTRLTVL.

The chain links TRBV12-3 or TRBV12-4 to TRBJ1-2; perhaps TRBD1 as D (6 bases). The CDR3 totals 13 residues. Trimming cost V 5 bases and J 6 bases, with 13 bases left between them. CDR3 coding DNA: TGTGCCAGCAGTCGGACAGAAGGGGATGGCTACACCTTC. It translates to CASSRTEGDGYTF.

The chain combines TRBV21-1 with TRBJ2-5; the D call TRBD1 from the table was never checked on the DNA. TRBV21-1 corresponds to a pseudogene. This CDR3 has 16 amino acids. The CDR3, as DNA: TGTGCCAGCAGCAAGTCCTGTTTAAGGCTGCAAGAGACCCAGTACTTC. Its translation: CASSKSCLRLQETQYF.

This clonotype was seen repeatedly, ten times or more. The CDR3 region has the DNA TGTGCCAGCACCACAGGGGCCGGGGCCAACGTCCTGACTTTC. It translates to CASTTGAGANVLTF. The chain recombines TRBV2 with TRBJ2-6; TRBD1 agrees at 7 bases. Per germline, CDR1 SNHLY and CDR2 FYNNEI. The CDR3 spans 14 residues. Germline trimming cut 7 bases from V and 4 bases from J; bases unmatched to any gene: 4. The variable domain in full, completed from reference TRBV2 and TRBJ2-6, reads EPEVTQTPSHQVTQMGQEVILRCVPISNHLYFYWYRQILGQKVEFLVSFYNNEISEKSEIFDDQFSVERPDGSNFTLKIRSTKLEDSAMYFCASTTGAGANVLTFGAGSRLTVL.

The CDR3 DNA is TGTGCCAGCAGTTACGTTAGCGGGGCCAGCAGGGAGCAGTTCTTC. Its translation: CASSYVSGASREQFF. This rearrangement joins TRBV6-2 or TRBV6-3 to TRBJ2-1, with TRBD2 identical over 8 bases. Germline V gene sequence: CDR1 MNHEY, CDR2 SVGEGT. The CDR3 has 15 amino acids. V dropped 2 bases and J dropped 10; count of bases not matched to a gene: 10.

This clonotype turned up a few times. J is TRBJ2-3 and V is TRBV6-1; TRBD2 matches 11 bases. V lost 5 bases to trimming and J lost 7 bases; unmatched junction nucleotides: 5. CDR3 length equals 14 residues. The germline V gene has CDR1 MNHNS and CDR2 SASEGT. The CDR3 nucleotides are TGTGCCAGCAGTAGTGGACTAGCGGGTAATACGCAGTATTTT. Its translation is CASSSGLAGNTQYF.

J is TRBJ2-1 and V is TRBV15; TRBD1 agrees at 11 bases. J lost 7 bases, V lost 4 bases, and 6 bases had no gene match. The CDR3 has 15 residues. Germline CDR1 and CDR2: LNHNV and YYDKDF (reference sequence). The CDR3 region has the DNA TGTGCCACCAGCATTCGGACAGGGGGCTTGAATGAGCAGTTCTTC. Protein product: CATSIRTGGLNEQFF.

This rearrangement joins TRBV5-4 to TRBJ1-2; D gene unclear. The CDR3 spans 14 residues. Germline V gene sequence: CDR1 SGHNT, CDR2 YYREEE (reference sequence). With 4 bases removed from V and 7 bases from J, the gap between germline ends came to 17 bases. The CDR3: CASSPDGRSVGYTF. DNA of the CDR3: TGTGCCAGCAGCCCGGACGGCAGATCTGTTGGCTACACCTTC.

This clonotype has a count of ten or more. The chain recombines TRBV3-1 with TRBJ1-2, with D uncertain. The germline V gene has CDR1 LGHDT and CDR2 YNNKEL (reference sequence). V lost 0 bases and J 6 bases, leaving 14 bases between the germline ends. The CDR3 extends over 15 amino acids. The CDR3 nucleotides are TGTGCCAGCAGCCAAGATAGTGTCTGGATGGATGGCTACACCTTC. It translates to CASSQDSVWMDGYTF.

This chain uses TRBV5-1 with TRBJ1-1, with 8 positions matching TRBD1. Germline lookup yields CDR1 SGHRS and CDR2 YFSETQ. The CDR3 has 15 residues. Trimming cost V 4 bases and J 0 bases; bases outside gene matches: 5. CDR3 residues: CASSEKTGVNTEAFF. The DNA for the CDR3 is TGCGCCAGCAGCGAAAAGACAGGGGTGAACACTGAAGCTTTCTTT.

The chain is built from TRBV4-3 and TRBJ2-2; tentative D call: TRBD1 (5 bases). CDR3 length: 17 residues. Trimming removed 0 bases from V and 4 bases from J, with 15 bases in between. CDR1 LGHNA and CDR2 YSLEER come from the germline V gene. The CDR3 DNA follows: TGCGCCAGCAGCCAAGATCGAACAGGTAGCATCACCGGGGAGCTGTTTTTT. Its protein product is CASSQDRTGSITGELFF.

This clonotype was detected only a few times. The rearrangement uses TRBV5-6 and TRBJ1-2; D uncertain. Trimming stripped 0 bases from V and 2 bases from J, with 11 bases between. The CDR3 consists of 15 residues. Germline-derived CDR1 and CDR2 are SGHDT and YYEEEE. CDR3 sequence reads: CASSLVSGYNYGYTF. The CDR3 nucleotides read TGTGCCAGCAGCTTGGTATCGGGGTACAACTATGGCTACACCTTC.

The chain is built from TRBV7-2 and TRBJ2-1; 9 nucleotides align to TRBD1. The CDR3 is 15 amino acids. Trimming removed 5 bases from V and 5 bases from J; junction bases left unmatched: 7. The germline gives CDR1 SGHTA, CDR2 FQGNSA. CDR3 DNA sequence: TGTGCCAGCAGCCGGGACAGGGTCGGGGACAATGAGCAGTTCTTC. Translated, it gives CASSRDRVGDNEQFF.

At least ten counts were recorded for this clonotype. This chain connects TRBV7-6 to TRBJ2-3; D unclear. Germline assignment: CDR1 SGHVS and CDR2 FNYEAQ. CDR3 size: 17 residues. V shed 2 bases and J shed 0 bases, with 15 bases lying between them. CDR3 amino acids: CASSLSAFRLSTDTQYF. The CDR3 DNA reads as TGTGCCAGCAGCTTAAGTGCATTCCGACTTAGCACAGATACGCAGTATTTT. The full variable domain, with the rest looked up from reference TRBV7-6 and TRBJ2-3, is GAGVSQSPRYKVTKRGQDVALRCDPISGHVSLYWYRQALGQGPEFLTYFNYEAQQDKSGLPNDRFSAERPEGSISTLTIQRTEQRDSAMYRCASSLSAFRLSTDTQYFGPGTRLTVL.

This clonotype was counted ten times or more. The chain uses TRBV6-5 and TRBJ1-4; no clear D gene. V gave up 5 bases and J gave up 4 bases, with 2 bases separating them. Per the germline V gene, CDR1 is MNHEY and CDR2 is SVGAGI. This CDR3 spans 11 amino acids. This chain's CDR3 is CASSNNEKLFF. The CDR3 coding sequence is TGTGCCAGCAGTAATAATGAAAAACTGTTTTTT.

This clonotype showed up just a few times. The chain combines TRBV6-5 with TRBJ1-1, with 9 bases that match TRBD1. The ends lost 7 bases at V and 6 bases at J; junction bases unmatched: 9. The CDR3 has 14 residues. From germline, CDR1 is MNHEY and CDR2 SVGAGI. The CDR3 spells CASTTGTGSSEAFF. As DNA, the CDR3 is TGTGCCAGCACAACCGGGACAGGGAGCTCTGAAGCTTTCTTT.